The clone carrying this T cell receptor beta chain occurred many times. Its antigen is undetermined. The sorted Tregs were CD4+CD25+CD127-/low cells. A single record per CDR3 protein comes from TCRdb applying MiXCR to the 5' RACE reads. The data show about 40,000 distinct CDR3 sequences, with approximately 22% seen just once and 4% held by the top ten. V shed 4 bases and J shed 3 bases, with 15 bases lying between them. Germline V CDR1 and CDR2: MDHEN, SYDVKM. The CDR3 has 15 residues. Notes on the study in general: Whole repertoires were not studied in the larger cohort, only one V-J beta rearrangement.

This chain uses TRBV28 with TRBJ1-1; D not certain. The sample was Tregs sorted from blood. This clonotype originated in a female donor with breast cancer. CDR3 nucleotides: TGTGCCAGCAGTTCACTGCGGGGTTGGGACACTGAAGCTTTCTTT. Protein sequence: CASSSLRGWDTEAFF.